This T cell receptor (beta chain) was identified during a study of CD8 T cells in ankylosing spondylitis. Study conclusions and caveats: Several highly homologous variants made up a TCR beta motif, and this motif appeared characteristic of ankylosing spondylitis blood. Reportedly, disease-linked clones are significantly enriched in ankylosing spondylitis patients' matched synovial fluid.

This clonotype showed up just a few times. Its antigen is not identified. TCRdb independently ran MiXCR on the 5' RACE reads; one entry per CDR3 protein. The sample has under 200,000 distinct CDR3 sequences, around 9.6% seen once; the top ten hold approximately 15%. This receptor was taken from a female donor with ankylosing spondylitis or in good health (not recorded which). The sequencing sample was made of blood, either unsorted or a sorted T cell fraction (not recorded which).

The DNA for the CDR3 is TGTGCCAGTAGTATGAATCCCAGGCTCTCTGGGGCCAACGTCCTGACTTTC. Amino acids: CASSMNPRLSGANVLTF. V is TRBV19 and J is TRBJ2-6; D uncertain. V lost 3 bases and J 0 bases, leaving 12 bases between the germline ends. This CDR3 comprises 17 residues. Germline V lookup: CDR1 LNHDA, CDR2 SQIVND (reference sequence).